The next 25 T cell receptor beta chains were all read from a single sample in a study of blood T cell repertoires in COVID-19 (dated by TCRdb to 2019 to 2021). Library method: the immunoSEQ multiplex PCR assay. In TCRdb, the immuneACCESS table is reduced to in-frame sequences with V and J assigned. These tables do not hold every clone; where another copy was compared, an unresolved V gene accounts for under half, and the others remain unexplained. The sample table shows about 300,000 clones, and around 90% are seen once. The top ten clones comprise approximately 6.5% of the sample. Sequences were obtained from peripheral blood. Receptors originate from a man between 18 and 29 years old who had recovered from COVID-19.

The rearrangement uses TRBV6-5 and TRBJ1-2; TRBD1 is a possible D gene (5 bases). Germline V gene data show CDR1 as MNHEY and CDR2 as SVGAGI. V was pared by 0 bases and J by 8 bases, with 10 bases between. The length of the CDR3 is 13 residues. CDR3 bases: TGTGCCAGCAGTTACTCACCGGGGGACGGCTACACCTTC. Protein sequence: CASSYSPGDGYTF.

The chain couples TRBV9 to TRBJ2-3; 9 nucleotides line up with TRBD1. Per germline, CDR1 SGDLS and CDR2 YYNGEE. CDR3 length: 16 amino acids. V lost 3 bases and J lost 2; bases outside the gene matches: 7. CDR3 sequence reads: CASSDGGQGVTDTQYF. CDR3 nucleotides: TGTGCCAGCAGCGACGGGGGACAGGGTGTCACAGATACGCAGTATTTT.

The CDR3 sequence is CASSHDRDTEAFF. For the CDR3, the DNA is TGTGCCAGCTCTCACGACAGGGACACTGAAGCTTTCTTT. This sequence joins TRBV18 and TRBJ1-1, with TRBD1 identical over 7 bases. This CDR3 spans 13 amino acids. The junction had 4 bases not matched to a gene; V was cut back by 6 bases and J by 3 bases. Germline CDR1 reads KGHSH; CDR2 reads LQKENI.

The V gene is TRBV15, the J gene TRBJ2-7; 13 nucleotides agree with TRBD2. With V trimmed by 4 bases and J by 7 bases, 10 bases remained unmatched. The length of the CDR3 is 16 residues. CDR1 is LNHNV, CDR2 YYDKDF, per germline (reference sequence). The CDR3 DNA is TGTGCCACCAGCACAACTAGCGGGAGGGGTTGGGAGGAGCAGTACTTC. It yields the protein CATSTTSGRGWEEQYF. Full variable domain (rest looked up from reference TRBV15 and TRBJ2-7): DAMVIQNPRYQVTQFGKPVTLSCSQTLNHNVMYWYQQKSSQAPKLLFHYYDKDFNNEADTPDNFQSRRPNTSFCFLDIRSPGLGDTAMYLCATSTTSGRGWEEQYFGPGTRLTVT.

The J gene is TRBJ2-7, the V gene TRBV19; TRBD1 matches 12 bases. Per germline, CDR1 LNHDA and CDR2 SQIVND (reference sequence). The CDR3 spans 15 residues. Trimming at V came to 6 bases and at J to 2 bases, leaving 5 bases not matched to a gene. The CDR3 loop is CASSAGTGGPYEQYF. Here the CDR3 DNA reads TGTGCCAGTAGCGCCGGGACAGGGGGCCCCTACGAGCAGTACTTC.

The rearrangement uses TRBV30 and TRBJ1-2; D is unresolved. CDR1 and CDR2 from the germline V gene are GTSNPN and SVGIG (reference sequence). This CDR3 contains 12 residues. The V end lost 0 bases, the J end lost 4 bases, and 6 bases lay between the germline ends. This chain's CDR3 is CAWSVSGYGYTF. Here the CDR3 DNA reads TGTGCCTGGAGTGTGTCCGGCTATGGCTACACCTTC.

The gene calls are TRBV4-1 and TRBJ1-5, with 7 bases lining up with TRBD1. Germline-derived CDR1 and CDR2 are MGHRA and YSYEKL. The J segment lost 1 base and the V segment lost 4 bases, leaving 7 bases of the junction unmatched. This CDR3 region has 16 residues. CDR3 loop: CASSPRQGPSNQPQHF. CDR3 DNA sequence: TGCGCCAGCAGCCCCCGACAGGGCCCAAGCAATCAGCCCCAGCATTTT.

V is TRBV6-5 and J is TRBJ1-1; 7 bases are shared with TRBD1. This CDR3 has 15 residues. After removal of 2 bases from V and 3 bases from J, the junction contained 6 bases not matched to a gene. Germline V gives CDR1 MNHEY, CDR2 SVGAGI. The CDR3 reads CASSYRGHPYTEAFF. In nucleotides, the CDR3 is TGTGCCAGCAGTTACAGGGGGCACCCCTACACTGAAGCTTTCTTT.

This clone was seen a few times. The V and J genes are TRBV10-3 and TRBJ2-1; TRBD2 matches 10 bases. Germline V lookup: CDR1 ENHRY, CDR2 SYGVKD. The CDR3 is made up of 14 amino acids. The trim removed 4 bases at V and 5 bases at J, leaving 2 bases unmatched. The CDR3 region is CAISASGGDNEQFF. CDR3 nucleotide sequence: TGTGCCATCAGTGCGAGCGGGGGGGACAATGAGCAGTTCTTC.

V usage is TRBV4-1 and J usage is TRBJ1-4, with TRBD1 matching over 11 bases. V lost 4 bases, J lost 7 bases, and 5 bases stayed unmatched. Germline CDR1 is MGHRA and CDR2 is YSYEKL. This CDR3 comprises 15 residues. In DNA, the CDR3 is TGCGCCAGCAGCCTCCCGGGACAGGGGGGTGAAAAACTGTTTTTT. Its translation: CASSLPGQGGEKLFF.

The chain carries TRBV6-5 and TRBJ2-2; D is unclear. Germline assignment: CDR1 MNHEY and CDR2 SVGAGI. The CDR3 is 13 residues long. V was clipped by 11 bases and J by 1 base, with 11 bases between them. The CDR3 coding sequence is TGTGCCTGCGGCTGGGTGAACACCGGGGAGCTGTTTTTT. It codes for CACGWVNTGELFF.

This clone has a single count. The V and J genes are TRBV6-6 and TRBJ2-5; 9 bases fit TRBD1. J gave up 0 bases and V 4 bases, and 6 bases lay outside the gene matches. Germline-derived CDR1 and CDR2 are MNHNY and SVGAGI (reference sequence). The length of the CDR3 is 16 residues. The CDR3: CASSFGQGPYQETQYF. The CDR3 nucleotides read TGTGCCAGCAGTTTCGGACAGGGGCCCTACCAAGAGACCCAGTACTTC.

V gene TRBV7-9 combines with J gene TRBJ1-2; TRBD1 agrees at 8 bases. The CDR3 is 15 amino acids. In germline, CDR1 is SEHNR, CDR2 FQNEAQ (reference sequence). The trim removed 1 base at V and 6 bases at J, leaving 7 bases unmatched. The CDR3 is CASSLVVQGADGYTF. The CDR3 DNA sequence: TGTGCCAGCAGCTTAGTTGTGCAGGGGGCGGATGGCTACACCTTC.

J is TRBJ2-1 and V is TRBV15; perhaps TRBD2 as D (6 bases). The CDR3 totals 15 residues. The V gene's germline CDR1 is LNHNV and CDR2 YYDKDF (reference sequence). V lost 3 bases, J lost 3 bases, and 12 bases lay in between. DNA of the CDR3: TGTGCCACCAGCAGGCTCCGGGAGAGCTACAATGAGCAGTTCTTC. Translation: CATSRLRESYNEQFF.

This clone was observed once. The chain is built from TRBV5-6 and TRBJ1-5; D is possibly TRBD1 (5 bases). The CDR3 sequence is 14 residues long. V lost 5 bases and J 10 bases, leaving 19 bases between the germline ends. CDR1 and CDR2 (germline): SGHDT, YYEEEE. The chain's CDR3 is CASSSGGFFEPQHF. The CDR3 nucleotides read TGTGCCAGCAGTTCTGGGGGGTTTTTTGAACCCCAGCATTTT.

This chain joins TRBV6-1 and TRBJ1-3; weak D call: TRBD1 (5 bases). CDR1 is MNHNS and CDR2 is SASEGT in the germline V gene. The CDR3 is made up of 14 amino acids. V lost 5 bases to trimming and J lost 0 bases, with 8 bases between them. The CDR3, as DNA: TGTGCCAGCAGTTCAGGGATCTCTGGAAACACCATATATTTT. Encoded protein: CASSSGISGNTIYF.

The chain uses TRBV19 and TRBJ1-5; 8 nucleotides line up with TRBD1. In germline, CDR1 is LNHDA, CDR2 SQIVND (reference sequence). There are 15 residues in the CDR3. Trimming removed 1 base from V and 4 bases from J; junction bases left unmatched: 3. CDR3 amino acids: CASSIGTGFNQPQHF. The CDR3 DNA sequence: TGTGCCAGTAGTATAGGGACAGGGTTTAATCAGCCCCAGCATTTT.

The genes are TRBV19 and TRBJ1-5; 8 nucleotides match TRBD1. The CDR3 has 15 residues. V was pared by 5 bases and J by 3 bases, with 6 bases of the junction left unmatched. The germline V gene encodes CDR1 LNHDA and CDR2 SQIVND (reference sequence). The CDR3 sequence: CASSVGQDHNQPQHF. Written as DNA, the CDR3 is TGTGCCAGTAGTGTGGGACAGGACCACAATCAGCCCCAGCATTTT. Full variable domain (remainder filled in from reference TRBV19 and TRBJ1-5): DGGITQSPKYLFRKEGQNVTLSCEQNLNHDAMYWYRQDPGQGLRLIYYSQIVNDFQKGDIAEGYSVSREKKESFPLTVTSAQKNPTAFYLCASSVGQDHNQPQHFGDGTRLSIL.

The rearrangement uses TRBV7-2 and TRBJ2-2, with 9 bases identical to TRBD2. The CDR3 runs 14 residues. Germline loops: CDR1 SGHTA, CDR2 FQGNSA. The ends lost 5 bases at V and 5 bases at J; junction bases unmatched: 3. In DNA form, the CDR3 reads TGTGCCAGCAGCCGGACTAGCGAAACCGGGGAGCTGTTTTTT. Protein: CASSRTSETGELFF.

In this sample, this clone turned up once. V and J are TRBV2 and TRBJ1-1, with 10 bases lining up with TRBD1. The CDR3 spans 14 residues. Germline values: CDR1 SNHLY, CDR2 FYNNEI. The V and J ends lost 5 bases and 1 base, in that order; junction bases with no gene match: 1. The CDR3 sequence is CASSRQGANTEAFF. CDR3 DNA sequence: TGTGCCAGCAGTAGACAGGGGGCGAACACTGAAGCTTTCTTT. Combining the CDR3 with reference TRBV2 and TRBJ1-1 gives the whole variable domain EPEVTQTPSHQVTQMGQEVILRCVPISNHLYFYWYRQILGQKVEFLVSFYNNEISEKSEIFDDQFSVERPDGSNFTLKIRSTKLEDSAMYFCASSRQGANTEAFFGQGTRLTVV.

The chain recombines TRBV24-1 with TRBJ1-6, with unresolved D. CDR1 KGHDR and CDR2 SFDVKD come from the germline V gene. The CDR3 contains 13 residues. V was trimmed by 9 bases and J by 4 bases, leaving 9 bases between them. This CDR3 reads CATLGPYNSPLHF. The CDR3 nucleotides are TGTGCCACCCTGGGCCCATATAATTCACCCCTCCACTTT.

The V call is TRBV5-1, the J call TRBJ2-1; no reliable D call. Germline CDR1 and CDR2: SGHRS and YFSETQ. The V end was cut by 0 bases, the J end by 0 bases, with 7 bases between. The CDR3 is 15 residues long. In DNA form, the CDR3 reads TGCGCCAGCAGCTTGGGTCCTGTCTCCTACAATGAGCAGTTCTTC. Its translation: CASSLGPVSYNEQFF. The entire variable domain, with the rest obtained from reference TRBV5-1 and TRBJ2-1, is as follows: KAGVTQTPRYLIKTRGQQVTLSCSPISGHRSVSWYQQTPGQGLQFLFEYFSETQRNKGNFPGRFSGRQFSNSRSEMNVSTLELGDSALYLCASSLGPVSYNEQFFGPGTRLTVL.

This clone was counted once. This chain connects TRBV24-1 to TRBJ2-1; no firm D call. V was clipped by 2 bases and J by 4 bases, with 11 bases between them. The germline gives CDR1 KGHDR, CDR2 SFDVKD. This CDR3 spans 15 amino acids. The CDR3 region has the DNA TGTGCCACCAGTGATTCCGGGTCCGGTTACAATGAGCAGTTCTTC. Translation gives CATSDSGSGYNEQFF.

The chain uses TRBV23-1 and TRBJ2-3, with TRBD2 matching 9 bases. TRBV23-1 is recorded as an ORF, its role being uncertain. This CDR3 has 16 residues. J lost 0 bases, V lost 3 bases, and 4 bases had no gene match. The CDR3 DNA is TGCGCCAGCAGTCAGCCGACTAGCGGAAGCACAGATACGCAGTATTTT. Protein sequence: CASSQPTSGSTDTQYF.

The V and J genes are TRBV18 and TRBJ2-7; 8 positions match TRBD1. The CDR3 consists of 16 residues. Trimming took 4 bases from V and 0 from J; bases not matched to a gene: 8. CDR1 is KGHSH, CDR2 LQKENI, per germline. CDR3 sequence: CASSRTGSTSSYEQYF. The CDR3 nucleotides read TGTGCCAGCTCACGGACAGGGTCTACCAGCTCCTACGAGCAGTACTTC.